The 20 T cell receptor beta chains below come from one sample, sequenced in a study of response to subunit inactivated influenza vaccine listed by TCRdb under 2018. The library was prepared using RT-PCR. The run used an Illumina HiSeq 2500. TCRdb reworked the public reads: Q25 trimming with fastp, MiXCR clone assembly, productive beta chains retained. Rows with a matching CDR3 protein are joined into one entry that keeps the most common DNA and genes. The sample includes 550,000 to 600,000 distinct CDR3 sequences, with 10% to 15% observed a single time. Clones ranked in the top ten supply roughly a tenth of the sample. This material consisted of PBMCs from blood, taken on the day of vaccination. These receptor sequences come from a man over 45 who received an inactivated influenza vaccine. Donor details come from another sample of the same person, matched by shared clones.

This clonotype appeared a few times. The gene calls are TRBV28 and TRBJ2-5; TRBD1 aligns across 8 bases. Germline trimming cut 2 bases from V and 6 bases from J; bases unmatched to any gene: 5. Germline-derived CDR1 and CDR2 are MDHEN and SYDVKM. This CDR3 is built from 14 residues. CDR3 amino acids: CASSLAGGPKTQYF. The CDR3 nucleotides are TGTGCCAGCAGTTTAGCAGGGGGCCCAAAGACCCAGTACTTC.

The V call is TRBV7-2, the J call TRBJ2-3; 10 bases fit TRBD2. CDR1 and CDR2 from the germline V gene are SGHTA and FQGNSA. The CDR3 has 15 amino acids. After removal of 5 bases from V and 11 bases from J, the junction contained 13 bases not matched to a gene. CDR3 region: CASSEARVAGGGQYF. DNA for the CDR3: TGTGCCAGCAGCGAAGCTCGGGTAGCGGGGGGCGGGCAGTATTTT.

This chain links TRBV29-1 with TRBJ2-7; D might be TRBD1 (5 bases). This CDR3 is built from 14 residues. Germline V CDR1 and CDR2: SQVTM, ANQGSEA. As DNA, the CDR3 is TGCAGTACCAGTGACAGTTTTTCATCCTACGAGCAGTACTTC. Amino acid sequence: CSTSDSFSSYEQYF.

This chain joins TRBV3-1 and TRBJ1-6; no firm D call. V lost 6 bases and J 7 bases, leaving 10 bases between the germline ends. CDR3 length equals 13 residues. Germline CDR1 is LGHDT and CDR2 is YNNKEL (reference sequence). The CDR3 nucleotides read TGTGCCAGCAGTTCCTCGGGGAATTCACCCCTCCACTTT. The encoded protein is CASSSSGNSPLHF.

There are a few counts of this clonotype. This chain uses TRBV5-8 with TRBJ2-5, with a weak D call TRBD2 (5 bases). With 2 bases removed from V and 2 bases from J, the gap between germline ends came to 13 bases. This CDR3 has 15 residues. Per germline, CDR1 SGHTS and CDR2 YDEGEE. CDR3 protein: CASSLSGSVQETQYF. As DNA, the CDR3 is TGTGCCAGCAGCTTAAGCGGCTCGGTTCAAGAGACCCAGTACTTC.

The rearrangement joins TRBV30 to TRBJ2-5; no reliable D call. Trimming took off 8 bases at V and 5 bases at J, with 15 bases between the two ends. From germline, CDR1 is GTSNPN and CDR2 SVGIG (reference sequence). The CDR3 covers 12 residues. In nucleotides, the CDR3 is TGTGCCGGCCAACGTGATATGGAGACCCAGTACTTC. Translation gives CAGQRDMETQYF.

CDR3 bases: TGCAGTGCTAGAAAAACAGGGGAAGAGACCCAGTACTTC. This codes for CSARKTGEETQYF. The V and J genes are TRBV20-1 and TRBJ2-5; TRBD1 agrees at 7 bases. V shed 2 bases and J 3 bases; nucleotides not matched to a gene: 3. The CDR3 runs 13 residues. Germline lookup yields CDR1 DFQATT and CDR2 SNEGSKA (reference sequence).

The chain combines TRBV6-1 with TRBJ1-5; no clear D gene. CDR1 and CDR2 (germline): MNHNS, SASEGT. The CDR3 has 14 amino acids. The ends were cut back, 5 bases at V and 6 bases at J, with 14 bases in the middle. CDR3 bases: TGTGCCAGCAGTCGTCCTGGGAACTTTCAGCCCCAGCATTTT. Translation gives CASSRPGNFQPQHF.

This clonotype was recorded once. The rearrangement links TRBV7-8 to TRBJ2-7; D assignment may be TRBD1 or TRBD2 (5 bases each). V gave up 1 base and J gave up 0 bases, with 10 bases separating them. CDR3 size: 15 residues. Germline V CDR1 and CDR2: SGHVS, FQNEAQ. In DNA form, the CDR3 reads TGTGCCAGCAGCTTAGTGGGGGAGATCTCCTACGAGCAGTACTTC. It codes for CASSLVGEISYEQYF.

This clonotype was seen repeatedly, ten times or more. The rearrangement joins TRBV29-1 to TRBJ2-3, with 9 bases lining up with TRBD1. Losses at the gene ends were 6 bases for V and 3 bases for J; bases not matched to a gene: 1. Per the germline V gene, CDR1 is SQVTM and CDR2 is ANQGSEA. This CDR3 spans 12 amino acids. The CDR3 here is CSVGQGTDTQYF. The CDR3 DNA reads TGCAGCGTGGGACAGGGAACAGATACGCAGTATTTT.

This clonotype was counted a few times. This rearrangement joins TRBV5-1 to TRBJ2-7; D might be TRBD2 (6 bases). Germline lookup yields CDR1 SGHRS and CDR2 YFSETQ. Trimming took 0 bases from V and 0 from J, leaving 16 bases between them. The CDR3 extends over 17 amino acids. CDR3 coding DNA: TGCGCCAGCAGCTTGGTTTTCAGTTGGGAGGCCTCCTACGAGCAGTACTTC. It codes for CASSLVFSWEASYEQYF. Complete variable domain (other parts from reference TRBV5-1 and TRBJ2-7): KAGVTQTPRYLIKTRGQQVTLSCSPISGHRSVSWYQQTPGQGLQFLFEYFSETQRNKGNFPGRFSGRQFSNSRSEMNVSTLELGDSALYLCASSLVFSWEASYEQYFGPGTRLTVT.

This clonotype was seen more than once but under ten times. V usage is TRBV3-1 and J usage is TRBJ2-7, with D maybe TRBD2 (5 bases). The CDR3 sequence is 10 residues long. CDR1 is LGHDT and CDR2 is YNNKEL in the germline V gene (reference sequence). With 8 bases removed from V and 5 bases from J, the gap between germline ends came to 7 bases. CDR3 nucleotide sequence: TGTGCCAGCGGGGAGAACGAGCAGTACTTC. It translates to CASGENEQYF.

The sample holds a few counts of this clonotype. The chain employs TRBV28 and TRBJ2-7, with D unresolved. The germline gives CDR1 MDHEN, CDR2 SYDVKM. The CDR3 extends over 13 amino acids. V was pared by 4 bases and J by 4 bases, with 11 bases between. CDR3: CASSSVSNYEQYF. In nucleotides, the CDR3 is TGTGCCAGCAGTTCTGTTTCCAATTACGAGCAGTACTTC.

The genes are TRBV12-3 or TRBV12-4 and TRBJ2-1, with 8 bases matching TRBD2. The trim removed 2 bases at V and 7 bases at J, leaving 10 bases unmatched. This CDR3 spans 16 amino acids. For the CDR3, the DNA is TGTGCCAGCAGTTTAATGGTAGGCGGGAGGATAAATGAGCAGTTCTTC. Amino acids: CASSLMVGGRINEQFF.

The V gene is TRBV5-6, the J gene TRBJ2-7; tentatively, D is TRBD2 (5 bases). There are 14 residues in the CDR3. CDR1 is SGHDT and CDR2 is YYEEEE in the germline V gene. Deletions cut 2 bases from V and 7 bases from J, with 16 bases between. CDR3 DNA sequence: TGTGCCAGCAGCTTCTCGGGATTTACGGGTGAGCAGTACTTC. Its translation is CASSFSGFTGEQYF.

This clonotype has only a few counts. V gene TRBV12-3 or TRBV12-4 combines with J gene TRBJ2-5; 10 nucleotides agree with TRBD2. V lost 4 bases and J lost 5; bases outside the gene matches: 7. The CDR3 extends over 15 amino acids. CDR3 DNA: TGTGCCAGCAGTTCTAGCGGGGGCGCTAAGGAGACCCAGTACTTC. Translated, it gives CASSSSGGAKETQYF.

The chain joins TRBV27 to TRBJ2-5, with D hard to call. Trimming took 3 bases from V and 5 from J, leaving 10 bases between them. Germline V gene sequence: CDR1 MNHEY, CDR2 SMNVEV (reference sequence). The CDR3 runs to 13 residues. CDR3: CASSFGIWETQYF. In nucleotides, the CDR3 is TGTGCCAGCAGTTTTGGAATTTGGGAGACCCAGTACTTC.

This clonotype was found a few times. J is TRBJ1-5 and V is TRBV12-3 or TRBV12-4; D is undetermined. CDR3 length: 15 amino acids. V lost 6 bases and J lost 0, with 12 bases in between. The chain's CDR3 is CASSQAASSNQPQHF. The CDR3 DNA is TGTGCCAGCAGCCAGGCGGCCAGTAGCAATCAGCCCCAGCATTTT.

In its sample, this clonotype was seen a few times. This rearrangement joins TRBV7-9 to TRBJ2-3; 7 nucleotides line up with TRBD2. V lost 6 bases to trimming and J lost 1 base; unmatched junction nucleotides: 10. Germline loops: CDR1 SEHNR, CDR2 FQNEAQ (reference sequence). The CDR3 covers 16 residues. CDR3 sequence: CASRPPLAYGTDTQYF. The CDR3 DNA is TGTGCCAGCAGGCCACCACTAGCGTACGGCACAGATACGCAGTATTTT. Variable domain in full (rest from reference TRBV7-9 and TRBJ2-3): DTGVSQNPRHKITKRGQNVTFRCDPISEHNRLYWYRQTLGQGPEFLTYFQNEAQLEKSRLLSDRFSAERPKGSFSTLEIQRTEQGDSAMYLCASRPPLAYGTDTQYFGPGTRLTVL.

This clonotype came up a few times. The gene calls are TRBV30 and TRBJ2-7; D uncertain. The V end was cut by 0 bases, the J end by 4 bases, with 7 bases between. Looked up from germline, CDR1 is GTSNPN and CDR2 is SVGIG (reference sequence). The CDR3 is 12 amino acids. CDR3 nucleotide sequence: TGTGCCTGGAGTGTAACTGTGTACGAGCAGTACTTC. The encoded protein is CAWSVTVYEQYF.